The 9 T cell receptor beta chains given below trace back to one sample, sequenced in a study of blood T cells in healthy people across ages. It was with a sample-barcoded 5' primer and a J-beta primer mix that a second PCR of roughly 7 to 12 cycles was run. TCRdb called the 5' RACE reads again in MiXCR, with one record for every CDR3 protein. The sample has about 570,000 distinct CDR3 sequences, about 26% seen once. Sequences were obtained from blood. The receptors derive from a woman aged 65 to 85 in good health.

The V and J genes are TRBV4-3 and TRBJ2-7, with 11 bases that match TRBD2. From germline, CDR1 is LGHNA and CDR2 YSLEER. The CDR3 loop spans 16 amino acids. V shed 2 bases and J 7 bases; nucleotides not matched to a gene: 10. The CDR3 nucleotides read TGCGCCAGCAGCCAATCCCTTAGCGGGGGGGCAGAAGAGCAGTACTTC. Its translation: CASSQSLSGGAEEQYF.

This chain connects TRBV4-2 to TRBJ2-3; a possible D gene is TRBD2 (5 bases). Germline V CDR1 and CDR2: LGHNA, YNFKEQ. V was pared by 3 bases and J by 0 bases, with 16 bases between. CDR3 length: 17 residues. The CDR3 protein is CASSQDAGGLSTDTQYF. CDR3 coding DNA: TGTGCCAGCAGCCAGGATGCGGGCGGCTTAAGCACAGATACGCAGTATTTT.

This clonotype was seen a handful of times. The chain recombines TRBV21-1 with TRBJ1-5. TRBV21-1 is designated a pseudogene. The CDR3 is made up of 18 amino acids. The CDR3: CASSIRPDMPYSNQPQHF. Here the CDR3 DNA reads TGTGCCAGCAGCATTCGACCCGACATGCCCTATAGCAATCAGCCCCAGCATTTT.

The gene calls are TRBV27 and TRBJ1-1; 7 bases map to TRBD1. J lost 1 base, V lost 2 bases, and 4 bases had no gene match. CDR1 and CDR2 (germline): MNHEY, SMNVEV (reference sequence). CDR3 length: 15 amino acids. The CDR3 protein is CASSLKNRGNTEAFF. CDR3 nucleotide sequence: TGTGCCAGCAGTTTAAAGAACAGGGGGAACACTGAAGCTTTCTTT.

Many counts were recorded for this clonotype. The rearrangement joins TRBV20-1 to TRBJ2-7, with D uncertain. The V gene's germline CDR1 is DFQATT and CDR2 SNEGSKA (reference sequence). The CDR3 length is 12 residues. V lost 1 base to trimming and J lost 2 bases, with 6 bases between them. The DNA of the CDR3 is TGCAGTGCTAGAGGCCAAGCCTACGAGCAGTACTTC. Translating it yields CSARGQAYEQYF.

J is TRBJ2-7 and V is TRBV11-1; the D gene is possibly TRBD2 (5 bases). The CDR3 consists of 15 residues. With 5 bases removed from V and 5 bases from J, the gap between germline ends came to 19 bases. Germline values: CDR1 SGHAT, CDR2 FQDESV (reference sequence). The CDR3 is CASSPRLGASHEQYF. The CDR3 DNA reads TGTGCCAGCAGCCCACGACTGGGAGCTTCGCACGAGCAGTACTTC. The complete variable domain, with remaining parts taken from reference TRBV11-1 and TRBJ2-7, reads EAEVAQSPRYKITEKSQAVAFWCDPISGHATLYWYRQILGQGPELLVQFQDESVVDDSQLPKDRFSAERLKGVDSTLKIQPAELGDSAMYLCASSPRLGASHEQYFGPGTRLTVT.

CDR3 sequence (DNA): TGCGCCAGCAGCCAAGGATCTTGGGACGGAGCCTACGAGCAGTACTTC. Encoded protein: CASSQGSWDGAYEQYF. The chain carries TRBV4-3 and TRBJ2-7; D may be TRBD1 or TRBD2 (5 bases each). Germline lookup yields CDR1 LGHNA and CDR2 YSLEER. This CDR3 region has 16 residues. V dropped 1 base and J dropped 2 bases, with 15 bases sitting between them.

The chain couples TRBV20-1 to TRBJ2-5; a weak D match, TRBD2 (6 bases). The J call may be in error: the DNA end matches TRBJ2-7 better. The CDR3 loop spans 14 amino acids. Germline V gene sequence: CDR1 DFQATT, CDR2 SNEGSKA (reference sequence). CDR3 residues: CSARLPDGGGEQYF. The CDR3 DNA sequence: TGCAGTGCTAGACTCCCGGACGGGGGAGGCGAGCAGTACTTC.

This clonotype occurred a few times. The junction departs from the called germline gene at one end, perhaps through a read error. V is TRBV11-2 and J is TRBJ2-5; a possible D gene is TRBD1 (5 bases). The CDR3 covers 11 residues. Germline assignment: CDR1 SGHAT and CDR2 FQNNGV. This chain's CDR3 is CASSSTGRVNF. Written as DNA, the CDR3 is TGTGCCAGCAGCTCTACCGGCAGGGTGAACTTC. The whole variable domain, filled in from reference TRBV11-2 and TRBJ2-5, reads EAGVAQSPRYKIIEKRQSVAFWCNPISGHATLYWYQQILGQGPKLLIQFQNNGVVDDSQLPKDRFSAERLKGVDSTLKIQPAKLEDSAVYLCASSSTGRVNFGPGTRLLVL.